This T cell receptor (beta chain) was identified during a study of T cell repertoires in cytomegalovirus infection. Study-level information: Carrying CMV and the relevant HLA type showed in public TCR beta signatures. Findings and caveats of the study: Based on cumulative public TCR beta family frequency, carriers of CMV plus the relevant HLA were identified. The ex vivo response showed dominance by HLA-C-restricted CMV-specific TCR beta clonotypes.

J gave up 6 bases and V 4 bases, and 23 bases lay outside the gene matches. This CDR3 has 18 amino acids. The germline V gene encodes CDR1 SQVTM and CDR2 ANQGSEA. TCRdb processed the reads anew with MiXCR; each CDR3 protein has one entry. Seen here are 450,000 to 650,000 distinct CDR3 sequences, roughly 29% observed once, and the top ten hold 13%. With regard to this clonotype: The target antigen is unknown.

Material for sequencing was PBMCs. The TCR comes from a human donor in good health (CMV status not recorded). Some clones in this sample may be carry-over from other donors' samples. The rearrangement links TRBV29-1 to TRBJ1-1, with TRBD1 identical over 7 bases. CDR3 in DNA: TGCAGCGTTGCCGGGATCTATTTAGAAGCCCAGGGGGGGCCTGAAGCTTTCTTT. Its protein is CSVAGIYLEAQGGPEAFF.